This passage covers 8 T cell receptor beta chains from one sample sequenced in a study of CD8+ T cells in alopecia areata. cDNA reverse transcribed from extracted RNA served as the sequencing template. Some clones are missing from TCRdb's copy, which holds only in-frame ones; the method was immunoSEQ multiplex PCR. The table lists 150,000 to 200,000 clones, around 64% of them singletons. As to treatment: oral pan-JAK inhibitor, 5-10 mg twice daily. The sequencing here drew on CD4+ T cells sorted from blood, taken at roughly week 49, from a patient treated with tofacitinib. These receptors all come from a human donor with alopecia areata.

The rearrangement joins TRBV11-2 to TRBJ2-2; 13 bases map to TRBD2. The CDR3 extends over 18 amino acids. V dropped 5 bases and J dropped 7; count of bases not matched to a gene: 13. In germline, CDR1 is SGHAT, CDR2 FQNNGV. The CDR3 DNA follows: TGTGCCAGCAGCCTGCGGACTAGCGGGGGCGTGACCGGCGGGGAGCTGTTTTTT. The encoded protein is CASSLRTSGGVTGGELFF. The complete variable domain, with remaining parts taken from reference TRBV11-2 and TRBJ2-2, reads EAGVAQSPRYKIIEKRQSVAFWCNPISGHATLYWYQQILGQGPKLLIQFQNNGVVDDSQLPKDRFSAERLKGVDSTLKIQPAKLEDSAVYLCASSLRTSGGVTGGELFFGEGSRLTVL.

The CDR3 is CASSVDRANYGYTF. CDR3 sequence (DNA): TGTGCCAGCAGCGTAGACAGAGCTAACTATGGCTACACCTTC. The V call is TRBV9, the J call TRBJ1-2; no clear D gene. This CDR3 spans 14 amino acids. Germline V CDR1 and CDR2: SGDLS, YYNGEE. V gave up 0 bases and J gave up 0 bases, with 6 bases separating them.

The chain joins TRBV30 to TRBJ1-1; D possibly corresponds to TRBD1 (6 bases). The CDR3 extends over 14 amino acids. V was trimmed by 3 bases and J by 4 bases, leaving 15 bases between them. The germline V gene encodes CDR1 GTSNPN and CDR2 SVGIG (reference sequence). The CDR3 nucleotides read TGTGCCTGGAGCCAACAGGGACGGAGCACTGAAGCTTTCTTT. It translates to CAWSQQGRSTEAFF.

The V gene is TRBV5-6, the J gene TRBJ1-1; 10 bases agree with TRBD1. The germline V gene has CDR1 SGHDT and CDR2 YYEEEE. This CDR3 comprises 15 residues. Trimming removed 3 bases from V and 9 bases from J; junction bases left unmatched: 11. The CDR3: CASSSRVGTGEQAFF. CDR3 bases: TGTGCCAGCAGCTCCCGAGTCGGGACAGGGGAACAAGCTTTCTTT.

The sample holds a few counts of this clone. The chain combines TRBV29-1 with TRBJ2-7; 11 nucleotides line up with TRBD1. This CDR3 region has 12 residues. Germline V gene lookup returns CDR1 SQVTM and CDR2 ANQGSEA. The V gene end was trimmed by 6 bases and the J gene end by 5 bases; junction bases not matched to a gene: 3. The CDR3 reads CSVGTGGDEQYF. In nucleotides, the CDR3 is TGCAGCGTCGGGACAGGGGGGGACGAGCAGTACTTC.

The chain combines TRBV29-1 with TRBJ1-1; D remains unclear. V was pared by 4 bases and J by 4 bases, with 13 bases between. Per the germline V gene, CDR1 is SQVTM and CDR2 is ANQGSEA. The length of the CDR3 is 13 residues. The DNA for the CDR3 is TGCAGCGTTGGACAAGGAAGGAGCACTGAAGCTTTCTTT. This encodes CSVGQGRSTEAFF. Variable domain in full (rest from reference TRBV29-1 and TRBJ1-1): SAVISQKPSRDICQRGTSLTIQCQVDSQVTMMFWYRQQPGQSLTLIATANQGSEATYESGFVIDKFPISRPNLTFSTLTVSNMSPEDSSIYLCSVGQGRSTEAFFGQGTRLTVV.

The chain couples TRBV29-1 to TRBJ1-1; D call uncertain. This CDR3 region has 14 residues. Trimming removed 6 bases at V and 1 base at J, with 15 bases between. The V gene's germline CDR1 is SQVTM and CDR2 ANQGSEA. DNA of the CDR3: TGCAGCGTCCGCAACCGGGTTCCGAACACTGAAGCTTTCTTT. It yields the protein CSVRNRVPNTEAFF.

The chain combines TRBV11-2 with TRBJ1-4; D is ambiguous. Germline V gene sequence: CDR1 SGHAT, CDR2 FQNNGV. This CDR3 comprises 11 residues. Trimming shortened V by 2 bases and J by 6 bases, and 1 base separated the two germline ends. The CDR3 reads CASSLHEKLFF. In nucleotides, the CDR3 is TGTGCCAGCAGCTTACATGAAAAACTGTTTTTT.